These 16 T cell receptor beta chains share one sample of origin, sequenced in a study of shared clonotypes between healthy human individuals. Measured with immunoSEQ multiplex PCR; TCRdb has only the in-frame clones, and not every one. The sample holds over 950,000 clones; around 77% are singletons and the top ten take 0.7% to 0.95%. Sample: memory CD4+ T cells from PBMCs. Subset of the sample: CD45RA-negative fraction. The source of these receptors is a man younger than 35 in good health. Some clones in this sample may be carry-over from other donors' samples.

Note on this clone: Other DNA sequences from this sample encode an identical CDR3 as well. The V call is TRBV19, the J call TRBJ2-6; D might be TRBD1 (5 bases). Between the trimmed V and J ends, which lost 3 bases and 0 bases, there was a span of 6 bases. The CDR3 is 15 amino acids. Germline CDR1 reads LNHDA; CDR2 reads SQIVND (reference sequence). CDR3 amino acids: CASSIQGSGANVLTF. As DNA, the CDR3 is TGTGCCAGTAGTATCCAGGGCTCTGGGGCCAACGTCCTGACTTTC.

The chain links TRBV5-1 to TRBJ2-3; either TRBD1 or TRBD2 may fit D (5 bases each). The CDR3 extends over 14 amino acids. The V end lost 4 bases, the J end lost 6 bases, and 15 bases lay between the germline ends. Germline values: CDR1 SGHRS, CDR2 YFSETQ. In nucleotides, the CDR3 is TGCGCCAGCAGCGTGGGACGGCCAGGGGATACGCAGTATTTT. This translates into CASSVGRPGDTQYF.

This chain joins TRBV7-6 and TRBJ2-4; D call uncertain. V was cut by 5 bases and J by 1 base, with 27 bases left in between. Germline values: CDR1 SGHVS, CDR2 FNYEAQ. This CDR3 region has 20 residues. The CDR3 sequence: CASSRYLRSGRIGAKNIQYF. CDR3 DNA: TGTGCCAGCAGCCGCTATCTGAGATCCGGACGGATTGGCGCCAAAAACATTCAGTACTTC.

This clone was detected only a few times. The rearrangement joins TRBV7-2 to TRBJ2-2; no reliable D call. V was shortened by 3 bases and J by 5 bases, with 7 bases between the two germline ends. Per germline, CDR1 SGHTA and CDR2 FQGNSA. This CDR3 spans 13 amino acids. This CDR3 is CASSFFETGELFF. The CDR3 DNA reads TGTGCCAGCAGCTTCTTCGAGACCGGGGAGCTGTTTTTT.

This chain uses TRBV25-1 with TRBJ2-6, with D uncertain. The V and J ends lost 7 bases and 4 bases respectively, with 14 bases between them. The CDR3 is 15 amino acids. CDR1 is MGHDK, CDR2 SYGVNS, per germline. CDR3 residues: CASTPETSGANVLTF. CDR3 DNA: TGTGCCAGCACCCCCGAGACTTCCGGGGCCAACGTCCTGACTTTC.

This clone showed up many times. The chain links TRBV11-3 to TRBJ2-7, with a weak D call TRBD2 (5 bases). Germline V lookup: CDR1 SGHNT, CDR2 YENEEA. The CDR3 length is 14 residues. The V and J ends lost 5 bases and 1 base respectively, with 12 bases between them. CDR3: CASSPRGGSYEQYF. CDR3 sequence (DNA): TGTGCCAGCAGCCCCCGTGGAGGATCCTACGAGCAGTACTTC.

For the CDR3, the DNA is TGCGCCAGCAGCCAATTGGGGACAGGGTTTGAAAAACTGTTTTTT. Translated, it gives CASSQLGTGFEKLFF. The V gene is TRBV4-1, the J gene TRBJ1-4; 9 bases match TRBD1. CDR1 MGHRA and CDR2 YSYEKL come from the germline V gene. V lost 2 bases to trimming and J lost 7 bases; unmatched junction nucleotides: 5. The CDR3 spans 15 residues.

In its sample, this clone was seen once. The chain recombines TRBV15 with TRBJ2-1, with 8 bases that match TRBD2. There are 16 residues in the CDR3. Trimming at V came to 1 base and at J to 13 bases, leaving 15 bases not matched to a gene. CDR1 LNHNV and CDR2 YYDKDF come from the germline V gene (reference sequence). The CDR3 sequence: CATSRGGGTRFSDQFF. The CDR3 DNA reads TGTGCCACCAGCAGAGGCGGAGGGACTAGATTTTCGGATCAGTTCTTC.

This rearrangement joins TRBV28 to TRBJ1-5; no clear D. Germline V gene sequence: CDR1 MDHEN, CDR2 SYDVKM. The CDR3 is made up of 15 amino acids. The V end was cut by 7 bases, the J end by 3 bases, with 16 bases between. CDR3 nucleotide sequence: TGTGCCAGCACCCCCTCCGGGTCTTCCAATCAGCCCCAGCATTTT. This gives the protein CASTPSGSSNQPQHF.

The chain carries TRBV2 and TRBJ2-1, with TRBD2 matching 11 bases. This CDR3 contains 16 residues. In germline, CDR1 is SNHLY, CDR2 FYNNEI. V lost 6 bases, J lost 7 bases, and 11 bases stayed unmatched. CDR3 sequence reads: CASREQTSGRANEQFF. The DNA of the CDR3 is TGTGCCAGCAGGGAACAAACTAGCGGGAGAGCAAATGAGCAGTTCTTC.

V usage is TRBV5-1 and J usage is TRBJ2-1, with 10 bases fitting TRBD2. The V segment lost 0 bases and the J segment 5 bases; nucleotides outside the gene matches: 5. CDR3 size: 16 residues. Germline CDR1 reads SGHRS; CDR2 reads YFSETQ. CDR3 DNA: TGCGCCAGCAGCTTGGCCGGTAGCGGGAGGAACAATGAGCAGTTCTTC. This gives the protein CASSLAGSGRNNEQFF.

V usage is TRBV7-2 and J usage is TRBJ2-5; D is unresolved. Trimming took 3 bases from V and 5 from J, leaving 7 bases between them. CDR3 length: 12 residues. The V gene's germline CDR1 is SGHTA and CDR2 FQGNSA. The CDR3 loop is CASSFAGETQYF. Here the CDR3 DNA reads TGTGCCAGCAGCTTTGCCGGGGAGACCCAGTACTTC.

Only one count was recorded for this clone. V is TRBV28 and J is TRBJ2-3; D may be TRBD1 (5 bases). There are 15 residues in the CDR3. Germline CDR1 is MDHEN and CDR2 is SYDVKM. Deletions cut 5 bases from V and 1 base from J, with 13 bases between. CDR3 sequence (DNA): TGTGCCAGCAGTCCTTTGGGGCGTGGCACAGATACGCAGTATTTT. Its translation: CASSPLGRGTDTQYF.

The chain joins TRBV5-8 to TRBJ1-2; 8 bases are shared with TRBD1. Germline lookup yields CDR1 SGHTS and CDR2 YDEGEE. CDR3 length: 14 residues. V lost 0 bases, J lost 4 bases, and 2 bases stayed unmatched. CDR3 sequence reads: CASSLAGGAYGYTF. The DNA of the CDR3 is TGTGCCAGCAGCTTGGCAGGGGGCGCCTATGGCTACACCTTC.

V and J are TRBV4-1 and TRBJ2-7; either TRBD1 or TRBD2 may supply D (5 bases each). V was trimmed by 4 bases and J by 4 bases, leaving 20 bases between them. The CDR3 totals 16 residues. Germline V lookup: CDR1 MGHRA, CDR2 YSYEKL. The CDR3 bases are TGCGCCAGCAGCCGGTTGGCTTCAGGGAGTATATACGAGCAGTACTTC. Protein: CASSRLASGSIYEQYF.

V gene TRBV5-1 combines with J gene TRBJ2-7; D gene uncertain. The germline CDR1 and CDR2 sequences are SGHRS and YFSETQ. The CDR3 is made up of 14 amino acids. V lost 4 bases and J 0 bases, leaving 11 bases between the germline ends. This chain's CDR3 is CASSGNPPSYEQYF. The CDR3 coding sequence is TGCGCCAGCAGCGGAAATCCTCCCTCCTACGAGCAGTACTTC.